A single sample is the source of the 30 T cell receptor beta chains below, sequenced in a study of tumor-infiltrating lymphocytes in primary liver carcinoma. A primer matching the constant region was used to make TCR beta cDNA from about 500 ng of total RNA. Three nested multiplex PCR rounds, a slightly modified ARM-PCR, produced the libraries for TCR beta. The first two PCR rounds used TRBV1-TRBV30 forward primers with a C-beta reverse primer, nine to ten cycles each. In TCRdb, the multiplex PCR reads were re-called with MiXCR into one record per CDR3 protein. Of roughly 120,000 distinct CDR3 sequences listed, around 70% are singletons. Co-extraction yielded RNA and DNA from approximately 20-30 mg of unsorted bulk tissue. The specimen was tumor-adjacent normal liver tissue. The receptor set was obtained from a woman aged 55-70 years with primary liver carcinoma and hepatitis B virus infection.

The chain has TRBV4-3 and TRBJ2-5; TRBD2 matches 8 bases. J was trimmed by 5 bases and V by 0 bases; bases with no gene match: 14. The CDR3 is made up of 18 amino acids. Looked up from germline, CDR1 is LGHNA and CDR2 is YSLEER. The CDR3 here is CASSQDPWGSGTVETQYF. The CDR3 bases are TGCGCCAGCAGCCAAGATCCCTGGGGTAGCGGGACTGTTGAGACCCAGTACTTC.

Comments on this clonotype: One end of the junction varies from germline; a read error may be responsible. V is TRBV12-3 or TRBV12-4 and J is TRBJ1-3; D gene ambiguous. The CDR3 spans 14 residues. This chain's CDR3 is CASRFQFSGNTICF. The CDR3 DNA is TGTGCCAGCAGATTCCAGTTCTCTGGAAACACCATATGTTTT.

The J gene is TRBJ1-1, the V gene TRBV4-2; D is possibly TRBD1 (6 bases). This CDR3 region has 15 residues. V was trimmed by 6 bases and J by 3 bases, leaving 17 bases between them. The germline gives CDR1 LGHNA, CDR2 YNFKEQ. CDR3 amino acids: CASSRPRQVHTEAFF. CDR3 DNA sequence: TGTGCCAGCAGTCGACCAAGACAGGTACACACTGAAGCTTTCTTT.

Concerning this clonotype itself: An end of the junction differs from the germline gene, which may be a read error. Written as DNA, the CDR3 is TGTGCCAGCAGCCCCGACCTCGGGGCTAGCGGGATGGGGACCTGGGAGCTCTTTTTT. It codes for CASSPDLGASGMGTWELFF. The gene calls are TRBV11-2 and TRBJ2-2; 9 positions agree with TRBD2. The germline gives CDR1 SGHAT, CDR2 FQNNGV. The CDR3 length is 19 residues.

The chain is built from TRBV4-1 and TRBJ2-3; 7 positions match TRBD2. V dropped 6 bases and J dropped 3; count of bases not matched to a gene: 12. Germline values: CDR1 MGHRA, CDR2 YSYEKL. This CDR3 comprises 16 residues. The CDR3, as DNA: TGCGCCAGCAGTATAATGTCGGGAGGCCGTACAGATACGCAGTATTTT. Its protein product is CASSIMSGGRTDTQYF.

This clonotype occurred many times. The chain carries TRBV30 and TRBJ1-5; no clear D. The CDR3 runs to 14 residues. Trimming shortened V by 3 bases and J by 6 bases, and 15 bases separated the two germline ends. Germline loops: CDR1 GTSNPN, CDR2 SVGIG (reference sequence). The CDR3 region is CAWSASGVPQPQHF. The CDR3 bases are TGTGCCTGGAGCGCCTCTGGGGTTCCTCAGCCCCAGCATTTT.

This clonotype was found many times. This rearrangement joins TRBV12-3 or TRBV12-4 to TRBJ2-1; the D gene is possibly TRBD1 (6 bases). V was shortened by 10 bases and J by 12 bases, with 16 bases between the two germline ends. The CDR3 covers 11 residues. The CDR3: CATRTSRGQFF. CDR3 bases: TGTGCCACCCGGACCAGCAGGGGGCAGTTCTTC.

V gene TRBV29-1 combines with J gene TRBJ1-2; 9 bases are a match to TRBD1. This CDR3 has 14 residues. Germline V gives CDR1 SQVTM, CDR2 ANQGSEA. Unmatched junction bases numbered 12, after V lost 6 bases and J lost 7 bases. The CDR3 DNA reads TGCAGCGTCACCCCCGGGGACAGGGTGGGTGGCTACACCTTC. Translated, it gives CSVTPGDRVGGYTF.

Remarks on this clonotype: A much larger clone lies a single base off, so this may be a read error. The CDR3: CASSPEGASGSGYNEQLF. The CDR3 DNA sequence: TGTGCCAGCAGTCCTGAGGGGGCTAGCGGGAGTGGTTACAATGAGCAGTTGTTC. The chain has TRBV28 and TRBJ2-1; TRBD2 matches at 10 bases. The CDR3 extends over 18 amino acids. Looked up from germline, CDR1 is MDHEN and CDR2 is SYDVKM.

This chain links TRBV28 with TRBJ1-5; D ambiguous. Trimming took 5 bases from V and 5 from J, leaving 19 bases between them. Germline V gene sequence: CDR1 MDHEN, CDR2 SYDVKM. The CDR3 runs 16 residues. The CDR3 DNA reads as TGTGCCAGCAGTACATCCATCCGGTGGAGCGATCAGCCCCAGCATTTT. Encoded protein: CASSTSIRWSDQPQHF. The full variable domain, in which reference TRBV28 and TRBJ1-5 provide the parts outside the CDR3, is DVKVTQSSRYLVKRTGEKVFLECVQDMDHENMFWYRQDPGLGLRLIYFSYDVKMKEKGDIPEGYSVSREKKERFSLILESASTNQTSMYLCASSTSIRWSDQPQHFGDGTRLSIL.

A word on this clonotype: One end of the junction fails to match germline, which may point to a read error. V usage is TRBV7-9 and J usage is TRBJ2-3, with TRBD2 matching 8 bases. Germline V gives CDR1 SEHNR, CDR2 FQNEAQ (reference sequence). The CDR3 contains 14 residues. The CDR3 DNA sequence: TGTGTCAGCCGCTTCGCGGGAGGTGAGGATACGCGGTATTTT. Its translation: CVSRFAGGEDTRYF.

For this clonotype: A much larger clone sits a single nucleotide away, making a read error possible. The CDR3 end shows no conserved phenylalanine or tryptophan, and so a read error is likely. This chain connects TRBV28 to TRBJ2-1; perhaps TRBD1 as D (5 bases). Between the trimmed V and J ends, which lost 6 bases and 9 bases, there was a span of 12 bases. Germline assignment: CDR1 MDHEN and CDR2 SYDVKM. The CDR3 consists of 12 residues. The CDR3 protein is CASRGRVGEQFL. The CDR3 DNA is TGTGCCAGCAGGGGCAGGGTTGGTGAGCAGTTCTTG.

As concerns this clonotype: A much larger clone is a single base away; this may be a read error. The chain uses TRBV6-5 and TRBJ2-7; 7 bases line up with TRBD1. The CDR3 consists of 14 residues. V trimming: 0 bases; J trimming: 6 bases; junction bases outside the gene matches: 5. CDR1 is MNHEY and CDR2 is SVGAGI in the germline V gene. Here the CDR3 reads CASSYSRTGAEQYF. CDR3 DNA sequence: TGTGCCAGCAGTTACTCGAGAACAGGGGCCGAGCAGTACTTC.

This clonotype was seen repeatedly, ten times or more. The rearrangement links TRBV5-5 to TRBJ2-1; TRBD2 is a possible D gene (6 bases). CDR1 is SGHKS, CDR2 YYEKEE, per germline (reference sequence). The V end was cut by 0 bases, the J end by 9 bases, with 22 bases between. The CDR3 extends over 17 amino acids. The CDR3 reads CASSLAQSFGSRGEQFF. The CDR3 bases are TGTGCCAGCAGCTTGGCCCAGTCTTTCGGGAGTAGGGGTGAGCAGTTCTTC.

This clonotype has ten or more counts. The gene calls are TRBV30 and TRBJ1-2; D call uncertain. V was trimmed by 2 bases and J by 5 bases, leaving 18 bases between them. This CDR3 spans 15 amino acids. Germline V lookup: CDR1 GTSNPN, CDR2 SVGIG (reference sequence). CDR3 in DNA: TGTGCCTGGAGTCCAGCCAGACGAACACGTTATGGCTACACCTTC. It translates to CAWSPARRTRYGYTF.

As for this clonotype: A much larger clone is a single base away; this may be a read error. J is TRBJ2-1 and V is TRBV6-5, with D possibly matching TRBD2 (5 bases). This CDR3 contains 13 residues. Germline loops: CDR1 MNHEY, CDR2 SVGAGI. The CDR3 sequence: CVSSYRDYNEQFF. The CDR3 DNA follows: TGTGTCAGCAGTTACCGGGATTACAATGAGCAGTTCTTC.

This chain connects TRBV11-1 to TRBJ1-2; weak D call: TRBD1 (5 bases). V was cut by 6 bases and J by 9 bases, with 23 bases left in between. The CDR3 covers 15 residues. Per germline, CDR1 SGHAT and CDR2 FQDESV (reference sequence). CDR3 in DNA: TGTGCCAGCAGTTTCTCGGGCAGGGTCAGGGATAGCTACACCTTC. Protein product: CASSFSGRVRDSYTF.

As to this clonotype: One end of the junction does not line up with germline, which may come from a read error. CDR3 sequence (DNA): TGCCAGCAGCCGGGGGGGGGGTTGAGCACTGAAGCTTTCTTT. This gives the protein CQQPGGGLSTEAFF. V and J are TRBV11-2 and TRBJ1-1; possibly TRBD1 for D (5 bases). The CDR3 loop spans 14 amino acids. Looked up from germline, CDR1 is SGHAT and CDR2 is FQNNGV.

This chain connects TRBV5-1 to TRBJ2-3; 10 bases line up with TRBD2. CDR3 size: 14 residues. Germline values: CDR1 SGHRS, CDR2 YFSETQ. The V gene end was trimmed by 8 bases and the J gene end by 7 bases; junction bases not matched to a gene: 10. The CDR3 loop is CASSGGLALHTQYF. For the CDR3, the DNA is TGCGCCAGTAGCGGGGGACTAGCGCTACATACGCAGTATTTT. The full variable domain, rest sourced from reference TRBV5-1 and TRBJ2-3, is KAGVTQTPRYLIKTRGQQVTLSCSPISGHRSVSWYQQTPGQGLQFLFEYFSETQRNKGNFPGRFSGRQFSNSRSEMNVSTLELGDSALYLCASSGGLALHTQYFGPGTRLTVL.

This clonotype was seen only a few times. The J gene is TRBJ2-5, the V gene TRBV7-9, with 13 bases that match TRBD2. V was clipped by 4 bases and J by 4 bases; unmatched bases: 6. Germline assignment: CDR1 SEHNR and CDR2 FQNEAQ (reference sequence). This CDR3 is 16 amino acids long. For the CDR3, the DNA is TGTGCCAGCAGCTCCACGACTAGCGGGAGGTTAGAGACCCAGTACTTC. Translated: CASSSTTSGRLETQYF. Combining the CDR3 with reference TRBV7-9 and TRBJ2-5 gives the whole variable domain DTGVSQNPRHKITKRGQNVTFRCDPISEHNRLYWYRQTLGQGPEFLTYFQNEAQLEKSRLLSDRFSAERPKGSFSTLEIQRTEQGDSAMYLCASSSTTSGRLETQYFGPGTRLLVL.

The rearrangement uses TRBV29-1 and TRBJ2-7, with D perhaps given as TRBD1 or TRBD2 (7 bases each). Germline V CDR1 and CDR2: SQVTM, ANQGSEA. Trimming stripped 6 bases from V and 0 bases from J, with 9 bases between. The CDR3 has 12 amino acids. The CDR3 loop is CSVRGGSYEQYF. In DNA, the CDR3 is TGCAGCGTCAGGGGGGGCTCCTACGAGCAGTACTTC.

On this clonotype itself: The junction differs from germline at one of its ends, possibly a read error. V is TRBV11-2 and J is TRBJ2-7; tentatively, D is TRBD2 (5 bases). The CDR3 loop spans 16 amino acids. Germline V CDR1 and CDR2: SGHAT, FQNNGV. The CDR3 DNA reads as TGTGCCAGCAGCTTCATGCCGGGGAGTGCTAGATACGGGCAGTACTTC. Translation: CASSFMPGSARYGQYF. Based on the CDR3 plus reference TRBV11-2 and TRBJ2-7, the full variable domain is EAGVAQSPRYKIIEKRQSVAFWCNPISGHATLYWYQQILGQGPKLLIQFQNNGVVDDSQLPKDRFSAERLKGVDSTLKIQPAKLEDSAVYLCASSFMPGSARYGQYFGPGTRLTVT.

As concerns this clonotype: One base away lies a much larger clone, so this may be a sequencing read error. This chain joins TRBV24-1 and TRBJ2-5; a possible D gene is TRBD2 (5 bases). Trimming removed 1 base at V and 5 bases at J, with 16 bases between. The germline V gene encodes CDR1 KGHDR and CDR2 SFDVKD. The CDR3 sequence is 16 residues long. Here the CDR3 reads CATSDFGLPGFETQYF. CDR3 bases: TGTGCCACCAGTGATTTCGGACTCCCAGGCTTCGAGACCCAGTACTTC.

The rearrangement joins TRBV14 to TRBJ2-1; 7 bases agree with TRBD2. CDR1 is SGHDN, CDR2 FVKESK, per germline. J gave up 8 bases and V 3 bases, and 13 bases lay outside the gene matches. CDR3 size: 16 residues. The CDR3 spells CASSHFRVCGSYEQFF. The CDR3 DNA reads TGTGCCAGCAGCCATTTTAGGGTTTGCGGGAGCTATGAGCAGTTCTTC.

As to this clonotype: Likely a read error: the CDR3 ends without its conserved phenylalanine or tryptophan. The chain is built from TRBV7-3 and TRBJ2-3; maybe TRBD2 (7 bases). V was cut by 3 bases and J by 0 bases, with 10 bases left in between. Germline CDR1 is SGHTA and CDR2 is FQGTGA. The length of the CDR3 is 15 residues. CDR3 sequence: CASSFGGASTDTQYL. DNA for the CDR3: TGTGCCAGCAGCTTTGGGGGGGCTAGCACAGATACGCAGTATTTA.

Regarding this clonotype: This sequence may be a read error, since a much larger clone differs from it by one base. The chain recombines TRBV18 with TRBJ2-7; weak D call: TRBD1 (5 bases). Germline-derived CDR1 and CDR2 are KGHSH and LQKENI. The CDR3 runs to 14 residues. The germline V and J ends were trimmed by 5 bases and 6 bases, with 17 bases remaining between them. DNA for the CDR3: TGTGCCAGCTCAAGGCCCGACAGACTCTGCGAGCAGTACTTC. This codes for CASSRPDRLCEQYF.

Regarding this clonotype: Relative to the germline gene, one junction end is altered; a read error may explain this. The V call is TRBV10-3, the J call TRBJ2-1, with TRBD2 identical over 13 bases. CDR1 is ENHRY, CDR2 SYGVKD, per germline. The CDR3 has 19 amino acids. This CDR3 is CAISGQPGLAGTGGNGQFF. CDR3 in DNA: TGTGCCATCAGTGGTCAACCGGGACTAGCGGGGACCGGGGGAAATGGACAGTTTTTC.

The V gene is TRBV28, the J gene TRBJ2-1; D is ambiguous. The length of the CDR3 is 17 residues. The V end lost 2 bases, the J end lost 3 bases, and 17 bases lay between the germline ends. CDR1 MDHEN and CDR2 SYDVKM come from the germline V gene. Here the CDR3 reads CASSLPLTRSFYNEQFF. DNA of the CDR3: TGTGCCAGCAGTTTACCCCTGACCCGAAGCTTCTACAATGAGCAGTTCTTC.

As to this clonotype: With a much larger clone just one base away, this may be a read error. The CDR3 DNA follows: TGCGCCAGCAGCTTGGAGCCCGGGGTTGAACAGCCCCAGCATTTT. Translated, it gives CASSLEPGVEQPQHF. J is TRBJ1-5 and V is TRBV5-1; D ambiguous. V lost 0 bases and J lost 7, with 14 bases in between. The CDR3 spans 15 residues. Germline CDR1 reads SGHRS; CDR2 reads YFSETQ.

As concerns this clonotype: A junction boundary mismatches the germline segment, possibly from a read error. The chain links TRBV28 to TRBJ2-1; D is possibly TRBD2 (6 bases). In germline, CDR1 is MDHEN, CDR2 SYDVKM. This CDR3 region has 16 residues. CDR3 sequence reads: CASNSPVGGTYNEQFF. CDR3 nucleotide sequence: TGTGCTAGCAATTCTCCAGTCGGGGGTACCTACAATGAGCAGTTCTTC.